Each of the 25 T cell receptor beta chains below was sequenced from the same sample in a study of kidney transplant recipient with SARS-CoV-2 infection. In TCRdb, the reads were re-called with MiXCR into one record per CDR3 protein. The repertoire includes approximately 250,000 distinct CDR3 sequences, around 28% of them detected once, and under 7.5% sits in the top ten. Material: a blood sample, obtained at baseline and on day 111 from a kidney transplant recipient. The receptors here all came from a male patient between 25 and 39 years old who had COVID-19 and was a kidney transplant recipient. Some of these T cells may belong to the graft donor.

This clonotype was observed many times. The chain links TRBV4-1 to TRBJ1-5, with D perhaps matching TRBD1 (5 bases). The CDR3 has 17 amino acids. Trimming left V 0 bases short and J 9 bases short, with 21 bases between. Germline V lookup: CDR1 MGHRA, CDR2 YSYEKL. CDR3 DNA: TGCGCCAGCAGCCAAGAGGGTTGGGGGGGTTCTTCCCGGCCCCAGCATTTT. This encodes CASSQEGWGGSSRPQHF.

Comments on this clonotype: This may be a read error: a much more frequent sequence differs by one nucleotide. The chain couples TRBV3-1 to TRBJ2-2; D remains ambiguous. CDR1 and CDR2 from the germline V gene are LGHDT and YNNKEL (reference sequence). The CDR3 runs 18 residues. The DNA of the CDR3 is TGTGCCGGCAGCTCTATTCGTCCCATTTCAGGCTTGACCGGGGAGCTGTTTTTT. It codes for CAGSSIRPISGLTGELFF. The complete variable domain, with remaining parts taken from reference TRBV3-1 and TRBJ2-2, reads DTAVSQTPKYLVTQMGNDKSIKCEQNLGHDTMYWYKQDSKKFLKIMFSYNNKELIINETVPNRFSPKSPDKAHLNLHINSLELGDSAVYFCAGSSIRPISGLTGELFFGEGSRLTVL.

For this clonotype: Being one base from a much bigger clone, this may be a read error. The conserved phenylalanine or tryptophan normally closing the CDR3 is absent here, so this likely arose from a read error. The CDR3 DNA is TGTGCCAGCACCCGATCCCCAGGCAATTCACCCCTCCACCTT. As protein: CASTRSPGNSPLHL. The V and J genes are TRBV6-5 and TRBJ1-6, with unresolved D. Per germline, CDR1 MNHEY and CDR2 SVGAGI. V lost 7 bases, J lost 7 bases, and 14 bases lay in between. This CDR3 spans 14 amino acids.

Turning to this clonotype: It may be a read error: a sequence one base away is much more abundant. The gene calls are TRBV19 and TRBJ1-6; possible D gene TRBD1, 6 bases. CDR3 length equals 19 residues. The germline V gene has CDR1 LNHDA and CDR2 SQIVND (reference sequence). As DNA, the CDR3 is TGTTCCAGTAGTATAGGAGACAGGATATTCTTCTCCTATAATTCACCCCTCCACTTT. This codes for CSSSIGDRIFFSYNSPLHF.

This clonotype has more than one count but fewer than ten. This sequence joins TRBV6-6 and TRBJ1-1; D call uncertain. Trimming took off 4 bases at V and 1 base at J, with 10 bases between the two ends. Germline V gene sequence: CDR1 MNHNY, CDR2 SVGAGI (reference sequence). The CDR3 has 14 amino acids. For the CDR3, the DNA is TGTGCCAGCAGTTTGGCAGTAAGGAACACTGAAGCTTTCTTT. It is translated as CASSLAVRNTEAFF.

Ten or more counts support this clonotype. V and J are TRBV5-3 and TRBJ1-2; D not certain. TRBV5-3 has ORF status, its function being uncertain. The V gene lost 7 bases and the J gene lost 4 bases, with 23 bases spanning the gap. The length of the CDR3 is 16 residues. The CDR3 here is CARRLGVVRKTYGYTF. In DNA form, the CDR3 reads TGTGCCAGACGCCTTGGAGTGGTGAGAAAGACCTATGGCTACACCTTC.

This clonotype appeared many times. The rearrangement links TRBV18 to TRBJ2-7; 8 nucleotides agree with TRBD2. V dropped 3 bases and J dropped 6; count of bases not matched to a gene: 10. This CDR3 is built from 15 residues. In germline, CDR1 is KGHSH, CDR2 LQKENI. The CDR3 reads CASSPTSAGGGEQYF. The CDR3 DNA sequence: TGTGCCAGCTCACCTACTAGCGCGGGGGGTGGCGAGCAGTACTTC. The full variable domain, rest sourced from reference TRBV18 and TRBJ2-7, is NAGVMQNPRHLVRRRGQEARLRCSPMKGHSHVYWYRQLPEEGLKFMVYLQKENIIDESGMPKERFSAEFPKEGPSILRIQQVVRGDSAAYFCASSPTSAGGGEQYFGPGTRLTVT.

This clonotype has a count of ten or more. The rearrangement links TRBV11-2 to TRBJ2-1, with 9 bases that match TRBD2. Germline V lookup: CDR1 SGHAT, CDR2 FQNNGV. V was clipped by 2 bases and J by 8 bases; unmatched bases: 7. The CDR3 is 15 residues long. CDR3 sequence: CASSLTSSGNDEQFF. The CDR3 DNA is TGTGCCAGCAGCTTAACGTCTAGCGGGAACGATGAGCAGTTCTTC.

The CDR3 sequence is CASSGTSGRVNNEQFF. CDR3 DNA: TGTGCCAGCAGTGGGACTAGCGGGAGGGTTAACAATGAGCAGTTCTTC. The V gene is TRBV6-5, the J gene TRBJ2-1; TRBD2 matches at 16 bases. CDR1 and CDR2 from the germline V gene are MNHEY and SVGAGI. The V and J ends lost 5 bases and 5 bases, in that order; junction bases with no gene match: 3. CDR3 length equals 16 residues.

Regarding this clonotype: With a much larger clone just one base away, this may be a read error. This rearrangement joins TRBV6-5 to TRBJ2-3; tentatively, D is TRBD1 or TRBD2 (5 bases each). Trimming removed 5 bases from V and 2 bases from J, with 11 bases in between. This CDR3 region has 14 residues. The V gene's germline CDR1 is MNHEY and CDR2 SVGAGI. The CDR3 protein is CASSDGAHTDTQYF. Here the CDR3 DNA reads TGTGCCAGCAGTGACGGGGCGCACACAGATACGCAGTATTTT.

There are a few counts of this clonotype. This rearrangement joins TRBV12-3 or TRBV12-4 to TRBJ1-1; D possibly corresponds to TRBD1 (5 bases). V was pared by 5 bases and J by 0 bases, with 16 bases between. The CDR3 consists of 16 residues. CDR3 amino acids: CASSLLPTGLNTEAFF. The CDR3 DNA follows: TGTGCCAGCAGTCTCCTCCCTACAGGCCTGAACACTGAAGCTTTCTTT.

V usage is TRBV8-2 and J usage is TRBJ2-6; no DNA check was done on the table's D call, TRBD2. TRBV8-2 is termed a pseudogene. The CDR3 is 17 residues long. CDR3: CGTEWRITQSRANVLTF. The CDR3 DNA reads TGTGGCACGGAATGGAGGATAACACAAAGTCGGGCCAACGTCCTGACTTTC.

This clonotype was detected many times. V and J are TRBV12-5 and TRBJ1-4; 7 bases map to TRBD1. With V trimmed by 5 bases and J by 3 bases, 21 bases remained unmatched. The CDR3 runs 20 residues. Germline V CDR1 and CDR2: LGHNT, FRNRAP. Written as DNA, the CDR3 is TGTGCTAGTGGTCCCGGTAAGGCTGGGGACAGACCGGCGTCTAATGAAAAACTGTTTTTT. Amino acid sequence: CASGPGKAGDRPASNEKLFF.

There are many counts of this clonotype. The gene calls are TRBV2 and TRBJ1-5; 8 bases align to TRBD1. The CDR3 covers 17 residues. Looked up from germline, CDR1 is SNHLY and CDR2 is FYNNEI. Trimming cost V 6 bases and J 1 base; bases outside gene matches: 11. CDR3: CASRDTGGKESNQPQHF. The CDR3 DNA is TGTGCCAGCAGGGACACAGGGGGAAAAGAAAGCAATCAGCCCCAGCATTTT. The full variable domain, its missing parts supplied by reference TRBV2 and TRBJ1-5, is EPEVTQTPSHQVTQMGQEVILRCVPISNHLYFYWYRQILGQKVEFLVSFYNNEISEKSEIFDDQFSVERPDGSNFTLKIRSTKLEDSAMYFCASRDTGGKESNQPQHFGDGTRLSIL.

Points on this clonotype: A much more abundant neighbour one base away suggests this may be a read error. A read error is likely, as this CDR3 ends without the conserved phenylalanine or tryptophan. The V call is TRBV2, the J call TRBJ2-3, with D possibly matching TRBD2 (5 bases). This CDR3 spans 15 amino acids. Germline V gene lookup returns CDR1 SNHLY and CDR2 FYNNEI. V shed 7 bases and J shed 2 bases, with 16 bases lying between them. The DNA of the CDR3 is TGTGCCAGCAAATCTGGGAGATTTGCCACAGATACGCAGTATTCT. The encoded protein is CASKSGRFATDTQYS.

This clonotype was seen ten or more times. The DNA for the CDR3 is TGTGCCAGCAGCGTCCGGGACAGGGGCTACGAGCAGTACTTC. This sequence encodes CASSVRDRGYEQYF. The V gene is TRBV5-4, the J gene TRBJ2-7; the match to TRBD1 covers 10 bases. The junction had 4 bases not matched to a gene; V was cut back by 4 bases and J by 3 bases. This CDR3 spans 14 amino acids. Germline CDR1 is SGHNT and CDR2 is YYREEE (reference sequence).

At least ten counts were recorded for this clonotype. The V and J genes are TRBV5-1 and TRBJ2-1; 9 bases line up with TRBD2. Germline CDR1 SGHRS, CDR2 YFSETQ. CDR3 size: 16 residues. The V and J ends lost 0 bases and 6 bases, in that order; junction bases with no gene match: 7. The CDR3 loop reads CASSLGVGGRANEQFF. The DNA of the CDR3 is TGCGCCAGCAGCTTGGGAGTCGGCGGGAGGGCCAATGAGCAGTTCTTC.

At least ten counts were recorded for this clonotype. DNA for the CDR3: TGTGCCAGCAGCCACGGGATAAGCAATCAGCCCCAGCATTTT. This gives the protein CASSHGISNQPQHF. This chain uses TRBV5-6 with TRBJ1-5; D gene ambiguous. Germline V gene sequence: CDR1 SGHDT, CDR2 YYEEEE. Trimming stripped 4 bases from V and 1 base from J, with 9 bases between. The CDR3 is 14 residues long.

This clonotype has ten or more counts. The J gene is TRBJ2-7, the V gene TRBV6-5; no firm D call. Between the trimmed V and J ends, which lost 10 bases and 0 bases, there was a span of 13 bases. Germline V CDR1 and CDR2: MNHEY, SVGAGI. The CDR3 loop spans 13 amino acids. CDR3 coding DNA: TGTGCCACATACCCAGGATACTCCTACGAGCAGTACTTC. Residues: CATYPGYSYEQYF.

Points on this clonotype: A clone one base away is much larger, so this may be a read error. This chain joins TRBV5-4 and TRBJ1-1; 7 bases are a match to TRBD1. The germline CDR1 and CDR2 sequences are SGHNT and YYREEE (reference sequence). The length of the CDR3 is 16 residues. With V trimmed by 7 bases and J by 4 bases, 16 bases remained unmatched. The CDR3 sequence: CASHGQGGSGSTEAFF. DNA of the CDR3: TGTGCCAGCCACGGTCAGGGGGGCTCTGGGAGCACTGAAGCTTTCTTT.

This clonotype was seen at least ten times. The chain recombines TRBV29-1 with TRBJ2-1; 10 bases align to TRBD1. Trimming took 1 base from V and 8 from J; bases not matched to a gene: 8. Germline lookup yields CDR1 SQVTM and CDR2 ANQGSEA. The CDR3 runs 15 residues. In nucleotides, the CDR3 is TGCAGCGTTGAAGTCCCGAGACAGGGGGCGGATGAGCAGTTCTTC. Protein product: CSVEVPRQGADEQFF.

This clonotype was observed at least ten times. In DNA form, the CDR3 reads TGCAGTGCCGATGGACTAGCGGGAGGCCCGGGGGGAGAGACCCAGTACTTC. Its translation: CSADGLAGGPGGETQYF. The V call is TRBV20-1, the J call TRBJ2-5, with TRBD2 matching over 14 bases. J was trimmed by 4 bases and V by 6 bases; bases with no gene match: 13. This CDR3 region has 17 residues. Germline V gene data show CDR1 as DFQATT and CDR2 as SNEGSKA (reference sequence).

This clonotype was counted at least ten times. The chain joins TRBV2 to TRBJ2-6; the D gene is possibly TRBD1 (5 bases). There are 14 residues in the CDR3. Looked up from germline, CDR1 is SNHLY and CDR2 is FYNNEI. Trimming cost V 6 bases and J 1 base, with 7 bases left between them. The CDR3 region is CASSQGSGANVLTF. CDR3 coding DNA: TGTGCCAGCAGCCAGGGATCTGGGGCCAACGTCCTGACTTTC.

This clonotype showed up many times. This chain connects TRBV27 to TRBJ2-5; D is perhaps TRBD1 (6 bases). The CDR3 contains 19 residues. Trimming took 5 bases from V and 2 from J, leaving 27 bases between them. Germline values: CDR1 MNHEY, CDR2 SMNVEV (reference sequence). CDR3 loop: CASSGGQLAISQAQETQYF. As DNA, the CDR3 is TGTGCCAGCAGTGGAGGACAGTTAGCCATCAGTCAAGCTCAAGAGACCCAGTACTTC.

In its sample, this clonotype was seen many times. The chain couples TRBV12-3 or TRBV12-4 to TRBJ1-2; D gene uncertain. CDR3 length: 17 residues. Trimming stripped 5 bases from V and 4 bases from J, with 23 bases between. CDR3 sequence (DNA): TGTGCCAGCAGTAGGCTTCTCAGCTTCCGAAAGACCTATGGCTACACCTTC. Residues: CASSRLLSFRKTYGYTF.